This TCR beta chain was observed in a study of blood T cell repertoires in COVID-19. Study at large: PBMCs, B-cell-depleted T cells, or T cells were the source of the cDNA or gDNA that made up the material.

How the authors handled the data: Counts of nucleated cells, estimated from reference gene primer amplification, were obtained. Produced via immunoSEQ multiplex PCR; TCRdb's table is partial and in-frame only. V, J and clone size derive from that table, while D and trimming were established from the DNA sequence. The data hold some 90,000 clones, with less than 85% observed a single time. Trimming took off 2 bases at V and 11 bases at J, with 16 bases between the two ends. The CDR3 is 14 residues long. Germline loops: CDR1 GTSNPN, CDR2 SVGIG (reference sequence). Sequencing was done on a sample of peripheral blood. This chain connects TRBV30 to TRBJ1-6, with D maybe TRBD1 (6 bases). This sequence originates from a woman in her 70s with acute or convalescent COVID-19. CDR3 DNA sequence: TGTGCCTGGAGTCCGGGACACCTTTCTCCACCCCTCCACTTT. As protein: CAWSPGHLSPPLHF.